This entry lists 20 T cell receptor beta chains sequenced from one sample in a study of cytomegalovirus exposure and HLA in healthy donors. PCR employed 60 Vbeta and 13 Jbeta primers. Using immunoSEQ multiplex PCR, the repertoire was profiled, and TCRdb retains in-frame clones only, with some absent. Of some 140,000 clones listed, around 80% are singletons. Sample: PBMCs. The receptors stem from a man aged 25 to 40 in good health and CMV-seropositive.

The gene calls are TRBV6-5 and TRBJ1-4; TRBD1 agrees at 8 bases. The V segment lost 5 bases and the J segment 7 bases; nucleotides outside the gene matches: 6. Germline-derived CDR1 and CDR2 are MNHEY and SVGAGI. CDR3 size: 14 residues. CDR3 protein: CASSERDRSEKLFF. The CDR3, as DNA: TGTGCCAGCAGTGAGCGGGACAGGTCTGAAAAACTGTTTTTT.

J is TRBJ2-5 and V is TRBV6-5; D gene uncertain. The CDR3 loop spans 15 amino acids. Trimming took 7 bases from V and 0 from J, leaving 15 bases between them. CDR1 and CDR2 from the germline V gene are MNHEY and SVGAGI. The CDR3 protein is CASTSVRGHQETQYF. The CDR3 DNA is TGTGCCAGCACCTCGGTGAGAGGCCACCAAGAGACCCAGTACTTC.

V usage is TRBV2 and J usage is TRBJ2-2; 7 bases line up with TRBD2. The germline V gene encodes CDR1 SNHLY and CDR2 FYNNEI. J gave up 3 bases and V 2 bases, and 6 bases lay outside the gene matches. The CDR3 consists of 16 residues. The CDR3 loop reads CASSEWGGGDTGELFF. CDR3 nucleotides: TGTGCCAGCAGTGAATGGGGGGGAGGGGACACCGGGGAGCTGTTTTTT.

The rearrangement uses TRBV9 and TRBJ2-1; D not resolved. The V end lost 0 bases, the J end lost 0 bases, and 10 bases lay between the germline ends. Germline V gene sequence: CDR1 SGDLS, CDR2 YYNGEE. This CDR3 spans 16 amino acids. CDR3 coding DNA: TGTGCCAGCAGCGTAGGGGCAGCCCTCTCCTACAATGAGCAGTTCTTC. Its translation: CASSVGAALSYNEQFF.

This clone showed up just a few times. The CDR3 here is CASSLGQGFHEQYF. The CDR3 region has the DNA TGTGCCAGCAGCCTTGGACAGGGGTTCCACGAGCAGTACTTC. V usage is TRBV14 and J usage is TRBJ2-7; TRBD1 aligns across 9 bases. J gave up 5 bases and V 4 bases, and 6 bases lay outside the gene matches. The CDR3 has 14 amino acids. CDR1 and CDR2 from the germline V gene are SGHDN and FVKESK.

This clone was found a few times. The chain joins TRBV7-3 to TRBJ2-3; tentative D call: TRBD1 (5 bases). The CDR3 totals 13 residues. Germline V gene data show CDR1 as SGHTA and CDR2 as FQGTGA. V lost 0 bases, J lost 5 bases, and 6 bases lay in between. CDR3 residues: CASSLTGEDTQYF. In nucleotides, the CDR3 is TGTGCCAGCAGCTTAACAGGGGAAGATACGCAGTATTTT. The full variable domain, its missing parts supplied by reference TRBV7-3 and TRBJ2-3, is GAGVSQTPSNKVTEKGKYVELRCDPISGHTALYWYRQSLGQGPEFLIYFQGTGAADDSGLPNDRFFAVRPEGSVSTLKIQRTERGDSAVYLCASSLTGEDTQYFGPGTRLTVL.

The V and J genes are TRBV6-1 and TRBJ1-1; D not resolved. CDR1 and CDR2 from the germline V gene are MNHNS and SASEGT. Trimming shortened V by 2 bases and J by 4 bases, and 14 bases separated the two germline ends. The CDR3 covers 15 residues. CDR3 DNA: TGTGCCAGCAGTGAAATTTTAAGCGGCAGCACTGAAGCTTTCTTT. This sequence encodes CASSEILSGSTEAFF.

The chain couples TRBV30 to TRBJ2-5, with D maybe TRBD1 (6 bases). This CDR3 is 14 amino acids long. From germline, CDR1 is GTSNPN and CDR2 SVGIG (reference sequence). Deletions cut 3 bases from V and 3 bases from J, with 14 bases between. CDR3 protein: CAWSTTGREETQYF. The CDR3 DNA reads TGTGCCTGGAGCACTACAGGGCGGGAAGAGACCCAGTACTTC. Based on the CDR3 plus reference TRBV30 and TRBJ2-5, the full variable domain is SQTIHQWPATLVQPVGSPLSLECTVEGTSNPNLYWYRQAAGRGLQLLFYSVGIGQISSEVPQNLSASRPQDRQFILSSKKLLLSDSGFYLCAWSTTGREETQYFGPGTRLLVL.

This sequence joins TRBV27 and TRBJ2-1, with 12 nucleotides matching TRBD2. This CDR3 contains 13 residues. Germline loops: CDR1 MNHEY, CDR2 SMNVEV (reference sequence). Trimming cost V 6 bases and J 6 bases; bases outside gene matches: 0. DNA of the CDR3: TGTGCCAGCAGACTAGCGGGAGGCAATGAGCAGTTCTTC. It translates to CASRLAGGNEQFF.

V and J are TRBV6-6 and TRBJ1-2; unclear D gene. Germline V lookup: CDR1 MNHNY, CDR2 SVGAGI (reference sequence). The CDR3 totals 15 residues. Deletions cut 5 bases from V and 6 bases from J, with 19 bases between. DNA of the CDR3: TGTGCCAGCAGTAAGAAGGATATATACTATCATGGCTACACCTTC. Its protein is CASSKKDIYYHGYTF.

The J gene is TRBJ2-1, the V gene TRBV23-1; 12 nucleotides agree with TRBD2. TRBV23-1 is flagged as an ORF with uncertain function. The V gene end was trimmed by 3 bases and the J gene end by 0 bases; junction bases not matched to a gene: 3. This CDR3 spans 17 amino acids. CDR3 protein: CASSHPSGRDSYNEQFF. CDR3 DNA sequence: TGCGCCAGCAGTCATCCTAGCGGGAGGGACTCCTACAATGAGCAGTTCTTC.

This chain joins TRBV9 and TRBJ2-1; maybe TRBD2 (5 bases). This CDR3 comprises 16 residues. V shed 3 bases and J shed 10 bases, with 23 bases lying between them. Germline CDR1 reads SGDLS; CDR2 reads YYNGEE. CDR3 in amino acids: CASSALISGFSSEQFF. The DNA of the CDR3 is TGTGCCAGCAGCGCCCTCATTTCGGGATTCAGCTCCGAGCAGTTCTTC. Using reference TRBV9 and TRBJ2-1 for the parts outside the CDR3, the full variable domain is DSGVTQTPKHLITATGQRVTLRCSPRSGDLSVYWYQQSLDQGLQFLIQYYNGEERAKGNILERFSAQQFPDLHSELNLSSLELGDSALYFCASSALISGFSSEQFFGPGTRLTVL.

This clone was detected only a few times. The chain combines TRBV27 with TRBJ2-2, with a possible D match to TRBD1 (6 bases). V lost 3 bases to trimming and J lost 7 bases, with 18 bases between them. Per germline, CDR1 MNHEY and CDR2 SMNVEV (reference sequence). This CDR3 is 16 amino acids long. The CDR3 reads CASSLGAILDFGELFF. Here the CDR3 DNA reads TGTGCCAGCAGTTTGGGGGCTATTCTAGATTTCGGGGAGCTGTTTTTT.

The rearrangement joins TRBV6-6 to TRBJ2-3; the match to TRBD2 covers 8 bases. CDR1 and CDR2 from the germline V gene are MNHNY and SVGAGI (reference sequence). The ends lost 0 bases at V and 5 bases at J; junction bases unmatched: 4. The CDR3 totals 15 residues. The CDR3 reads CASSYSPAGEDTQYF. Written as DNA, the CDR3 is TGTGCCAGCAGTTACTCTCCAGCGGGAGAAGATACGCAGTATTTT.

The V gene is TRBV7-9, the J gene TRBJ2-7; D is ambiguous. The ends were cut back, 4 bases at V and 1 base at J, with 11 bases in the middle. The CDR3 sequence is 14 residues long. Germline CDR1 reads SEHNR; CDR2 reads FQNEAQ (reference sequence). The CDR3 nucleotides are TGTGCCAGCAGCTCAATTACAGTGTCCTACGAGCAGTACTTC. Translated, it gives CASSSITVSYEQYF.

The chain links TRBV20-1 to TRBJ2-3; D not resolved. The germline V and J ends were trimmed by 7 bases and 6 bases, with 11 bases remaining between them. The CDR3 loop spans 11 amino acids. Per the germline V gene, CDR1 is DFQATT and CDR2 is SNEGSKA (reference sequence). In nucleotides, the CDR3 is TGCAGTGGGGTCTCCGGGGATACGCAGTATTTT. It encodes CSGVSGDTQYF.

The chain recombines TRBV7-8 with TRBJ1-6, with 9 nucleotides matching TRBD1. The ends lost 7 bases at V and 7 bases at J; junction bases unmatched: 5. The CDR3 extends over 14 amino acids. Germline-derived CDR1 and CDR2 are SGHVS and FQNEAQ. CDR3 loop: CASKQGAENSPLHF. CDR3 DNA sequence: TGTGCCAGCAAACAGGGGGCAGAGAATTCACCCCTCCACTTT.

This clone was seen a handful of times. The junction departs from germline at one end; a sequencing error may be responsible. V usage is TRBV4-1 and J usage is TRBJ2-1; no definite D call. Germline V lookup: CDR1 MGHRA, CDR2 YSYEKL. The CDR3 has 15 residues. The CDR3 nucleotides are TGTGCCAGCAGCACCCGGCTGGGCGAGTACAATGAGCAGTTCTTC. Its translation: CASSTRLGEYNEQFF.

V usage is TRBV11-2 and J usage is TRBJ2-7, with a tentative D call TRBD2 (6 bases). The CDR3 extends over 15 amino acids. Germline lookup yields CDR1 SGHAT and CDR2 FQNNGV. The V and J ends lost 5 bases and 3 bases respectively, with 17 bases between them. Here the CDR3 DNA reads TGTGCCAGCAGCCCAGAAGGGACTCCTAACTACGAGCAGTACTTC. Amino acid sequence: CASSPEGTPNYEQYF.

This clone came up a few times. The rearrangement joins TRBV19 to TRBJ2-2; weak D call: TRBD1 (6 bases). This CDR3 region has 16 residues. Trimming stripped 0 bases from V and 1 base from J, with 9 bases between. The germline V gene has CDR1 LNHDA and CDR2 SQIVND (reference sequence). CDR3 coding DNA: TGTGCCAGTAGTATAGACCCGGGACAGAACACCGGGGAGCTGTTTTTT. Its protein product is CASSIDPGQNTGELFF.